This T cell receptor (beta chain) stems from a study of T cell responses to AZD1222 COVID-19 vaccine. Study-level findings and limits: Donors, mostly white British, included more females; clonal diversity was possibly underestimated. Across the whole spike, CD4 TCRs peaked at regions 160-218 and 743-854.

V trimming: 6 bases; J trimming: 6 bases; junction bases outside the gene matches: 7. The CDR3 totals 13 residues. Germline assignment: CDR1 MNHEY and CDR2 SVGAGI. Assay: immunoSEQ multiplex PCR; the TCRdb copy retains only in-frame clones and omits some. The table has 70,000 or so clones, around 86% seen once. Notes on this clone: The antigen is unknown.

The starting material was peripheral blood, obtained on day 0 of AZD1222 vaccination. This sequence originates from an adult in good health. The chain joins TRBV6-5 to TRBJ1-1; 7 bases fit TRBD1. The DNA for the CDR3 is TGTGCCAGCAGATCCACAGGGGAAGCTGAAGCTTTCTTT. Amino acid sequence: CASRSTGEAEAFF.